The next 24 T cell receptor beta chains were all read from a single sample in a study of radiation and T cells in renal cell carcinoma. Time point meaning: blood 4 weeks post-SBRT, at nephrectomy. Treatment: 15 Gy SBRT to primary tumor, nephrectomy 4 weeks later. Sequencing used immunoSEQ multiplex PCR; TCRdb keeps in-frame clones, though not all of them. The sample lists tens of thousands of clones, more than 65% occurring once. The material was blood, obtained from a patient whose treatment included radiotherapy and nephrectomy. These receptors all stem from a man aged 55 to 70 with renal cell carcinoma.

J is TRBJ2-2 and V is TRBV9; D may match TRBD1 or TRBD2 (5 bases each). V was shortened by 4 bases and J by 0 bases, with 7 bases between the two germline ends. The germline gives CDR1 SGDLS, CDR2 YYNGEE. The CDR3 is 14 amino acids. CDR3 region: CASSQGPNTGELFF. CDR3 sequence (DNA): TGTGCCAGCAGCCAGGGACCGAACACCGGGGAGCTGTTTTTT. The variable domain in full, completed from reference TRBV9 and TRBJ2-2, reads DSGVTQTPKHLITATGQRVTLRCSPRSGDLSVYWYQQSLDQGLQFLIQYYNGEERAKGNILERFSAQQFPDLHSELNLSSLELGDSALYFCASSQGPNTGELFFGEGSRLTVL.

This clone came up a few times. At one of its ends the junction is not consistent with the germline gene, which may arise from a read error. V is TRBV29-1 and J is TRBJ2-7, with 8 bases identical to TRBD2. This CDR3 has 11 amino acids. Germline V gene data show CDR1 as SQVTM and CDR2 as ANQGSEA. The CDR3 reads CSVRGVAGLDF. The CDR3, as DNA: TGCAGCGTCCGGGGGGTAGCGGGGCTAGACTTC.

This clone was seen just once. V usage is TRBV29-1 and J usage is TRBJ2-7, with 12 positions matching TRBD1. Germline CDR1 reads SQVTM; CDR2 reads ANQGSEA. The CDR3 has 14 residues. The junction had 6 bases not matched to a gene; V was cut back by 2 bases and J by 7 bases. The CDR3 reads CSVEKGQGAGEQYF. The DNA for the CDR3 is TGCAGCGTTGAAAAGGGACAGGGGGCGGGGGAGCAGTACTTC.

This sequence joins TRBV29-1 and TRBJ1-2, with D unclear. The V end was cut by 3 bases, the J end by 2 bases, with 10 bases between. The CDR3 is 13 residues long. Germline CDR1 SQVTM, CDR2 ANQGSEA. CDR3: CSVETYQNYGYTF. CDR3 coding DNA: TGCAGCGTTGAGACATACCAAAACTATGGCTACACCTTC.

The chain uses TRBV9 and TRBJ2-5, with 14 positions matching TRBD2. V lost 2 bases to trimming and J lost 4 bases; unmatched junction nucleotides: 7. CDR1 is SGDLS and CDR2 is YYNGEE in the germline V gene. The CDR3 runs 17 residues. The CDR3 DNA sequence: TGTGCCAGCAGCGTGGGGACTAGCGGGAGTTGGTTAGAGACCCAGTACTTC. Translated, it gives CASSVGTSGSWLETQYF.

The CDR3 region is CASSKDQGVDEQFF. CDR3 nucleotides: TGTGCCAGCAGCAAAGACCAAGGTGTCGATGAGCAGTTCTTC. The chain has TRBV21-1 and TRBJ2-1. TRBV21-1 is designated a pseudogene. The CDR3 has 14 amino acids.

This chain links TRBV13 with TRBJ2-2; tentatively, D is TRBD1 (6 bases). This CDR3 contains 16 residues. Trimming left V 1 base short and J 5 bases short, with 14 bases between. Germline V gene data show CDR1 as PRHDT and CDR2 as FYEKMQ (reference sequence). CDR3 DNA sequence: TGTGCCAGCAGCTTAGAATGGGGGCCGGGAACCGGGGAGCTGTTTTTT. This codes for CASSLEWGPGTGELFF.

J is TRBJ1-2 and V is TRBV30; D gene uncertain. Trimming took 1 base from V and 4 from J, leaving 4 bases between them. Germline assignment: CDR1 GTSNPN and CDR2 SVGIG (reference sequence). The length of the CDR3 is 11 residues. In DNA, the CDR3 is TGTGCCTGGAGTGGGTTCTATGGCTACACCTTC. It codes for CAWSGFYGYTF.

The chain uses TRBV7-2 and TRBJ1-1, with D hard to call. Germline V lookup: CDR1 SGHTA, CDR2 FQGNSA. Trimming removed 3 bases from V and 4 bases from J, with 12 bases in between. The CDR3 extends over 14 amino acids. The CDR3 loop reads CASSLLGIGTEAFF. CDR3 DNA: TGTGCCAGCAGCTTGCTAGGGATAGGCACTGAAGCTTTCTTT.

The V call is TRBV18, the J call TRBJ2-7; unclear D gene. Germline CDR1 and CDR2: KGHSH and LQKENI. V was trimmed by 0 bases and J by 4 bases, leaving 10 bases between them. CDR3 size: 14 residues. Written as DNA, the CDR3 is TGTGCCAGCTCACCACCTCTCGGCTCGTACGAGCAGTACTTC. Encoded protein: CASSPPLGSYEQYF.

The rearrangement joins TRBV28 to TRBJ2-7; D might be TRBD2 (7 bases). V lost 2 bases and J 2 bases, leaving 13 bases between the germline ends. Germline CDR1 reads MDHEN; CDR2 reads SYDVKM. The CDR3 is 15 amino acids. The CDR3: CASSLSTGRAYEQYF. The CDR3 DNA reads as TGTGCCAGCAGTTTAAGTACAGGGAGGGCCTACGAGCAGTACTTC.

This chain uses TRBV9 with TRBJ2-3; D is perhaps TRBD1 (6 bases). The CDR3 runs to 16 residues. Germline CDR1 is SGDLS and CDR2 is YYNGEE. Trimming pared 4 bases from V and 4 bases from J, leaving 19 bases between. CDR3 bases: TGTGCCAGCAGCCCGGGTCCTAAGCAGGGGCCAGATACGCAGTATTTT. Translation: CASSPGPKQGPDTQYF.

This clone was detected a few times. The CDR3 region is CASSLGQGVYEQYF. CDR3 coding DNA: TGCGCCAGCAGCTTGGGACAGGGGGTTTACGAGCAGTACTTC. J is TRBJ2-7 and V is TRBV5-1; 9 nucleotides match TRBD1. CDR1 SGHRS and CDR2 YFSETQ come from the germline V gene. The CDR3 is made up of 14 amino acids. V trimming: 0 bases; J trimming: 4 bases; junction bases outside the gene matches: 2. Complete variable domain (other parts from reference TRBV5-1 and TRBJ2-7): KAGVTQTPRYLIKTRGQQVTLSCSPISGHRSVSWYQQTPGQGLQFLFEYFSETQRNKGNFPGRFSGRQFSNSRSEMNVSTLELGDSALYLCASSLGQGVYEQYFGPGTRLTVT.

V and J are TRBV7-9 and TRBJ1-1, with a tentative D call TRBD1 (6 bases). The germline gives CDR1 SEHNR, CDR2 FQNEAQ (reference sequence). The V end was cut by 2 bases, the J end by 7 bases, with 14 bases between. This CDR3 comprises 14 residues. Written as DNA, the CDR3 is TGTGCCAGCAGCTTACTGGGGGCGAGGGGTGAAGCTTTCTTT. Its protein is CASSLLGARGEAFF.

V is TRBV5-1 and J is TRBJ1-4, with 7 nucleotides matching TRBD1. Germline assignment: CDR1 SGHRS and CDR2 YFSETQ. The V gene end was trimmed by 4 bases and the J gene end by 3 bases; junction bases not matched to a gene: 6. The CDR3 loop spans 15 amino acids. CDR3 nucleotide sequence: TGCGCCAGCAGCCCAACCGGGACAGCTAATGAAAAACTGTTTTTT. Its translation: CASSPTGTANEKLFF. The full variable domain, in which reference TRBV5-1 and TRBJ1-4 provide the parts outside the CDR3, is KAGVTQTPRYLIKTRGQQVTLSCSPISGHRSVSWYQQTPGQGLQFLFEYFSETQRNKGNFPGRFSGRQFSNSRSEMNVSTLELGDSALYLCASSPTGTANEKLFFGSGTQLSVL.

V gene TRBV7-9 combines with J gene TRBJ1-1, with D uncertain. V was clipped by 4 bases and J by 7 bases, with 16 bases between them. Germline CDR1 reads SEHNR; CDR2 reads FQNEAQ (reference sequence). The CDR3 consists of 14 residues. CDR3 DNA sequence: TGTGCCAGCAGCTGGGTGGAAATTTCTATTGAAGCTTTCTTT. It translates to CASSWVEISIEAFF.

The sample holds a few counts of this clone. The rearrangement joins TRBV21-1 to TRBJ1-2. TRBV21-1 is a documented pseudogene. The CDR3 has 14 amino acids. CDR3 loop: CASSKGVTVNGYTF. The CDR3 nucleotides read TGTGCCAGCAGCAAAGGGGTAACGGTGAATGGCTACACCTTC.

The CDR3 here is CAWRFDMNTEAFF. The CDR3 bases are TGTGCCTGGAGGTTCGACATGAACACTGAAGCTTTCTTT. The chain employs TRBV30 and TRBJ1-1; D gene uncertain. The CDR3 contains 13 residues. V was pared by 3 bases and J by 0 bases, with 8 bases between. CDR1 is GTSNPN, CDR2 SVGIG, per germline (reference sequence).

The V and J genes are TRBV7-2 and TRBJ2-1, with D perhaps TRBD1 (6 bases). Trimming removed 1 base from V and 2 bases from J, with 6 bases in between. Germline lookup yields CDR1 SGHTA and CDR2 FQGNSA. This CDR3 comprises 14 residues. CDR3 loop: CASSLDRAYNEQFF. As DNA, the CDR3 is TGTGCCAGCAGCTTAGACAGGGCCTACAATGAGCAGTTCTTC.

The gene calls are TRBV19 and TRBJ1-2; perhaps TRBD1 as D (6 bases). This CDR3 has 14 residues. The V gene lost 0 bases and the J gene lost 4 bases, with 9 bases spanning the gap. Per the germline V gene, CDR1 is LNHDA and CDR2 is SQIVND (reference sequence). The CDR3 nucleotides read TGTGCCAGTAGTATAGAGCGACAGGCCTATGGCTACACCTTC. This codes for CASSIERQAYGYTF.

The chain employs TRBV21-1 and TRBJ2-7; the table gives TRBD2 as D, unverified against the DNA. TRBV21-1 is a pseudogene. This CDR3 contains 15 residues. Written as DNA, the CDR3 is TGTGCCAGCAGCAGGACTAGAGGGAGCTCCTACGAGCAGTACTTC. Amino acid sequence: CASSRTRGSSYEQYF.

This chain uses TRBV11-2 with TRBJ2-7, with TRBD2 matching over 10 bases. The junction had 1 base not matched to a gene; V was cut back by 1 base and J by 1 base. Germline values: CDR1 SGHAT, CDR2 FQNNGV. This CDR3 comprises 15 residues. The CDR3 DNA reads as TGTGCCAGCAGCTTAGTAGCGGGAGGATCCTACGAGCAGTACTTC. Protein sequence: CASSLVAGGSYEQYF.

V usage is TRBV9 and J usage is TRBJ2-5; 7 bases are a match to TRBD2. Trimming cost V 0 bases and J 5 bases; bases outside gene matches: 4. Germline CDR1 and CDR2: SGDLS and YYNGEE. The CDR3 consists of 14 residues. The CDR3 coding sequence is TGTGCCAGCAGCGTAGCGGCGGGGGAGGAGACCCAGTACTTC. It yields the protein CASSVAAGEETQYF.

Note on this clone: This may stem from a read error, because a much larger clone lies one nucleotide away. The same CDR3 is also encoded by other DNA sequences in this sample. The chain uses TRBV4-2 and TRBJ1-2; a possible D gene is TRBD1 (6 bases). The CDR3 sequence is 16 residues long. Germline lookup yields CDR1 LGHNA and CDR2 YNFKEQ. The CDR3 spells CASSQGPQGPMYGYTF. The CDR3 DNA follows: TGTGCTAGCAGCCAGGGCCCCCAGGGGCCCATGTATGGCTACACCTTC.